This T cell receptor beta chain emerged from a study of T cell responses to AZD1222 COVID-19 vaccine (dated by TCRdb to about 2021). The study in broad terms: A total of 233 trial participants underwent TCR sequencing, of whom about 200 received two doses of AZD1222 and 26 received two doses of the MenACWY control vaccine. Enrollment into the trials was organized by age into subgroups of 18-55, 56-69 and 70-plus years, and those subgroups contained roughly 150, 30 and 60 TCR-sequenced participants, respectively. Broad study findings and their caveats: Vaccine-associated CD4 TCRs spanned the whole spike protein, with dominant responses in regions 160-218 and 743-854. Participants were mostly white British, with more females than males. The authors suggested clonal diversity may have been underestimated. Reportedly, close to half of the unique spike-specific TCRs recognized epitopes lying outside the regions that are mutated in the B.1.351 and B.1.1.7 variants. Because no day 14 peak-response samples were available, repertoires were characterized only after the peak T cell response. A significant rise in spike-specific TCR breadth and depth was observed after two AZD1222 doses relative to day 0 and relative to MenACWY recipients. The 56-69-year group was small, and its depth increase did not reach significance, likely because of low power. Conclusions about previously exposed vaccinees are limited because only 5 or 6 AZD1222 recipients were SARS-CoV-2 seropositive at baseline.

The CDR3 regions of human TCRbeta chains were analyzed by immunosequencing. The study's own analysis went as follows. TCRs in the repertoires were compared against a reference library of SARS-CoV-2-specific TCRs that had been generated with the MIRA antigen-specificity platform. Breadth was defined as the fraction of unique TCRs that were SARS-CoV-2-associated. Depth was defined as the fraction of total T cells that were SARS-CoV-2-associated. Using the MIRA data, each spike-specific TCR was mapped to the spike region that the TCR reacts to and placed in a CD4 or CD8 class. Log10-transformed breadth and depth values were compared by one-way ANOVA with Sidak's multiple comparisons tests. TCRdb provides this immuneACCESS table in a form limited to in-frame rearrangements. Some clones are lacking; in checked studies, under half of them reflect an unresolved V gene, and why the rest are absent is not known. V, J and clone size are taken as reported in that table, and D and trimming were inferred from the DNA itself. Within this sample are 75,000 to 95,000 clones, with about 85% of them counted one time only. The top ten clones comprise 4.5% of the sample.

For this clone: Its antigen is unknown. No base qualities exist here, and no much larger clone lies one base off it.

What the time point label conveys for this sample: about 28 days (+/-7) after the second vaccine dose. AZD1222 recipients given second doses at about 4 weeks or at about 12 weeks were pooled, since spike-specific TCR depth and breadth were not found to differ between the two schedules. Samples from vaccinated people were obtained from the UK trials COV001 and COV002, which included a single-blind randomized controlled phase 2/3 trial of AZD1222 (ChAdOx1 nCoV-19) in healthy adults. For TCRbeta chain sequencing, PBMC samples were collected from trial participants at day 0 and at day 28 after the second dose. The junction shows trimming of 4 bases on V and 0 bases on J, and the gene matches do not reach 6 bases of it. The CDR3 runs 18 amino acids, cysteine and phenylalanine included. The retained sequence is limited to the CDR3, 54 bases, with the frame set at the first base. CDR1 and CDR2 are read off the germline V gene (reference sequence) as LNHDA and SQIVND.

The chain is assembled from TRBV19 and TRBJ2-1, with 13 bases matching TRBD2. This receptor was identified in an adult who received the AZD1222 COVID-19 vaccine. The sequences come from peripheral blood, collected 28 days after the second AZD1222 dose. The base sequence is TGTGCCAGTAGTACCCGCCGGACTAGCGGGAGCTCCTACAATGAGCAGTTCTTC. This sequence encodes CASSTRRTSGSSYNEQFF.